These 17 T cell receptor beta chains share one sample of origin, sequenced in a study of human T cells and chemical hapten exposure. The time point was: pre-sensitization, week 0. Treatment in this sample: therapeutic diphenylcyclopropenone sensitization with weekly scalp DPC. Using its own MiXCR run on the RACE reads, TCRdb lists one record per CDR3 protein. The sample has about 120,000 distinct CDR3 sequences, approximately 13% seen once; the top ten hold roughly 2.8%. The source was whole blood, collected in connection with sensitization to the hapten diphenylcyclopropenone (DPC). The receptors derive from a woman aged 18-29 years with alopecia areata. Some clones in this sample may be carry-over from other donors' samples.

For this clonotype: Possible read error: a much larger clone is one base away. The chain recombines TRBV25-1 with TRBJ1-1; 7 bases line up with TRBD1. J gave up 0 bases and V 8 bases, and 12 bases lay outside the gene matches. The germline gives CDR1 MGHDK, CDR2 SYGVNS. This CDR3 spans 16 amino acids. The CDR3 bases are TGTGCCAGCGGTGGCGACTACAGGGGAATGAACACTGAAGCTTTCTTT. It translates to CASGGDYRGMNTEAFF.

The chain's CDR3 is CASSRTGQTEAFF. DNA for the CDR3: TGTGCCAGCAGTCGGACAGGGCAGACTGAAGCTTTCTTT. V usage is TRBV6-2 or TRBV6-3 and J usage is TRBJ1-1, with 8 positions matching TRBD1. The CDR3 contains 13 residues. The junction had 4 bases not matched to a gene; V was cut back by 5 bases and J by 5 bases. Germline V gene data show CDR1 as MNHEY and CDR2 as SVGEGT.

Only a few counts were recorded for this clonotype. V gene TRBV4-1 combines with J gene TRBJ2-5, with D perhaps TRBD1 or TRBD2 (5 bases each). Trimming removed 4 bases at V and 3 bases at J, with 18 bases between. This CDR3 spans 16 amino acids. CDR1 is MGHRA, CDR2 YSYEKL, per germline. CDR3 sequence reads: CASSPRRGTVEETQYF. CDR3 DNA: TGCGCCAGCAGCCCAAGACGGGGCACGGTGGAAGAGACCCAGTACTTC.

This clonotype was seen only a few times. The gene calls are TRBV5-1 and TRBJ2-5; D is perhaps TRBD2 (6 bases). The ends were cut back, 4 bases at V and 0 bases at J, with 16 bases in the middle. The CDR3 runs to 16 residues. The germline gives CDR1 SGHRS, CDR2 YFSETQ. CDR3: CASSGRTGSHQETQYF. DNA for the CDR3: TGCGCCAGCAGCGGGAGGACCGGGAGCCACCAAGAGACCCAGTACTTC.

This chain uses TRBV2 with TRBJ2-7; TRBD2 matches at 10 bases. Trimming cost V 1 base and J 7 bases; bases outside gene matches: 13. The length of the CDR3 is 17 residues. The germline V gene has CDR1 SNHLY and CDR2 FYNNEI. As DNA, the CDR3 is TGTGCCAGCAGTGAAGATCCCCTGGCTAGCGGGGGCCCTGAGCAGTACTTC. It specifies CASSEDPLASGGPEQYF.

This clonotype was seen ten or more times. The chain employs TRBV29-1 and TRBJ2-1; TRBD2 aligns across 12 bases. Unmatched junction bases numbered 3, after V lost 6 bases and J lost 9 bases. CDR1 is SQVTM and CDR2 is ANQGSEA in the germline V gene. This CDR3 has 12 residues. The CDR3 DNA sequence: TGCAGCGTCCAACTAGCGGGGGGTGAGCAGTTCTTC. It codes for CSVQLAGGEQFF.

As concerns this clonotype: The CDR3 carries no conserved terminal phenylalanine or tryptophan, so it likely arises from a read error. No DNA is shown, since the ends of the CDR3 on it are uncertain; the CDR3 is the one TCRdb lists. The CDR3: CASSRDPRLGLTDTQYS. This chain joins TRBV3-2 and TRBJ2-3; TRBD1 is the table's D call and was not checked against the DNA. TRBV3-2 counts as a pseudogene. The CDR3 numbers 17 amino acids, ends counted.

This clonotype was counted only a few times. CDR3 protein: CASSSLGVEAFF. Written as DNA, the CDR3 is TGTGCCAGCAGTTCCCTGGGGGTCGAAGCTTTCTTT. The rearrangement joins TRBV28 to TRBJ1-1; D possibly corresponds to TRBD1 (5 bases). V shed 4 bases and J shed 8 bases, with 11 bases lying between them. The germline CDR1 and CDR2 sequences are MDHEN and SYDVKM. The CDR3 length is 12 residues.

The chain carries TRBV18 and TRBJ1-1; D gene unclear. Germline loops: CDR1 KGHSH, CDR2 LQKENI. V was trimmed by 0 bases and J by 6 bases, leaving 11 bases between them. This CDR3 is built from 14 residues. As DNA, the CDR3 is TGTGCCAGCTCACCACCAGTTTCAAATTCTGAAGCTTTCTTT. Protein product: CASSPPVSNSEAFF.

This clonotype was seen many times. Here the CDR3 reads CASSSPGRGNTIYF. CDR3 nucleotide sequence: TGTGCCAGCAGCTCGCCGGGTCGAGGAAACACCATATATTTT. The rearrangement uses TRBV6-2 or TRBV6-3 and TRBJ1-3, with D hard to call. The germline V gene has CDR1 MNHEY and CDR2 SVGEGT. V was trimmed by 6 bases and J by 4 bases, leaving 13 bases between them. The CDR3 sequence is 14 residues long.

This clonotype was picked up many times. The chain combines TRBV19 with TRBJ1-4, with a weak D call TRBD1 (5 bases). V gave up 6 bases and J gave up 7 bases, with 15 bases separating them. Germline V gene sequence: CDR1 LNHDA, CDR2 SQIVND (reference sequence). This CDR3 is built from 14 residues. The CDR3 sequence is CASSVWRGGEKLFF. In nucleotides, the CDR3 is TGTGCCAGTAGCGTGTGGAGGGGCGGTGAAAAACTGTTTTTT.

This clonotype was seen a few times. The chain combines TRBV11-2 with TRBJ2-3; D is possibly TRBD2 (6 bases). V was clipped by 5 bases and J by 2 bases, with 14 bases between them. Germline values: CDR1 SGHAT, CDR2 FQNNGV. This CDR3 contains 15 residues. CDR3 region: CASSPAGRPTDTQYF. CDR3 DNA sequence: TGTGCCAGCAGCCCAGCGGGCCGACCCACAGATACGCAGTATTTT.

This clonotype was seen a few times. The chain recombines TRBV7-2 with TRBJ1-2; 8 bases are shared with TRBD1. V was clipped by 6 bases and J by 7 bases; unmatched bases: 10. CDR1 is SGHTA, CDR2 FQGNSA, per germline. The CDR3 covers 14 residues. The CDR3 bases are TGTGCCAGCAGTCCCGCTCAGGGGGCTGCTGGCTACACCTTC. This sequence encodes CASSPAQGAAGYTF.

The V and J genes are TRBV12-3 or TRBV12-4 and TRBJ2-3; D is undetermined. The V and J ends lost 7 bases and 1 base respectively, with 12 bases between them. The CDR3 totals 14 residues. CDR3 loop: CASTLGSGTDTQYF. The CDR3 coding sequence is TGTGCCAGCACCTTAGGGTCTGGCACAGATACGCAGTATTTT.

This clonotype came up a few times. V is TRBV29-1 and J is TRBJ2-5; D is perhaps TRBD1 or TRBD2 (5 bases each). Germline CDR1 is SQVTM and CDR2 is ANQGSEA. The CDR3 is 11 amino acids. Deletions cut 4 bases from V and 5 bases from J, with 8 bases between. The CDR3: CSVAGRETQYF. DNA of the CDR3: TGCAGCGTTGCGGGGCGGGAGACCCAGTACTTC.

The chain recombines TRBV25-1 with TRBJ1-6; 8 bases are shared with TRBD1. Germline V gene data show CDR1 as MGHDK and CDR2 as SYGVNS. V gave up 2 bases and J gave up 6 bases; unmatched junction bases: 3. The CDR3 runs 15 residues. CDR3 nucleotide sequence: TGTGCCAGCAGTGAACACAGGGGGGGTAATTCACCCCTCCACTTT. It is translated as CASSEHRGGNSPLHF.

The CDR3 reads CATSSGAGTDTQYF. In nucleotides, the CDR3 is TGTGCCACCAGTTCAGGGGCCGGCACAGATACGCAGTATTTT. The chain is built from TRBV24-1 and TRBJ2-3, with D possibly TRBD1 on 6 matching bases. The V end was cut by 6 bases, the J end by 1 base, with 10 bases between. The germline gives CDR1 KGHDR, CDR2 SFDVKD. The CDR3 has 14 amino acids.